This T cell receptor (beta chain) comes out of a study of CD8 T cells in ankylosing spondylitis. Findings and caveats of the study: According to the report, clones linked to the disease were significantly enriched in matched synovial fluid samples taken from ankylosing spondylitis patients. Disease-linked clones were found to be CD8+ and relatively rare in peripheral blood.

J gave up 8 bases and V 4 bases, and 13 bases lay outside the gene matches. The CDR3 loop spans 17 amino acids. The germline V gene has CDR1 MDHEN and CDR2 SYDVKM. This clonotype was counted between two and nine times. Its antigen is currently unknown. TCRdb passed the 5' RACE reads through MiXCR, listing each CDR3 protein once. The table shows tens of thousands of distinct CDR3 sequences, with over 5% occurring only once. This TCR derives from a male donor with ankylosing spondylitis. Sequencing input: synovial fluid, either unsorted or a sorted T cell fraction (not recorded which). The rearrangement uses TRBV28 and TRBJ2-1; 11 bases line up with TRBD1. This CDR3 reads CASSWAYGQGARDEQFF. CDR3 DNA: TGTGCCAGCAGTTGGGCTTACGGACAGGGGGCGCGGGATGAGCAGTTCTTC.